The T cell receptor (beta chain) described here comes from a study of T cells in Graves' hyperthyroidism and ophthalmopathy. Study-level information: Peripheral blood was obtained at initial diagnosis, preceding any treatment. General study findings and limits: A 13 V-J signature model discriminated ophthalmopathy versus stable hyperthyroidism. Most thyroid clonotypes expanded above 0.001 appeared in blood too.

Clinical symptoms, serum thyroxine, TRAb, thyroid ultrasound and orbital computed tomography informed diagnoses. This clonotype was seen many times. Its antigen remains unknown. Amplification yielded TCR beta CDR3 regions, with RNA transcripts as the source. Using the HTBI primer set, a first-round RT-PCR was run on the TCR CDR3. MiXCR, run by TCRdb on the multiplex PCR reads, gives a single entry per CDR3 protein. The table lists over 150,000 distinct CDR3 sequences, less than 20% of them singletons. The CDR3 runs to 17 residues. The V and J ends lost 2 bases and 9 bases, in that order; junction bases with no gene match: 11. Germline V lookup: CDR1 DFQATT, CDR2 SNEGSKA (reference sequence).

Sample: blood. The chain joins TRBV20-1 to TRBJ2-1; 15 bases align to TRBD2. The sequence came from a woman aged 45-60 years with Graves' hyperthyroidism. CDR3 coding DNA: TGCAGTGCTAGATGGACTAGCGGGAGGGCCACACAGGGTGAGCAGTTCTTC. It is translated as CSARWTSGRATQGEQFF.